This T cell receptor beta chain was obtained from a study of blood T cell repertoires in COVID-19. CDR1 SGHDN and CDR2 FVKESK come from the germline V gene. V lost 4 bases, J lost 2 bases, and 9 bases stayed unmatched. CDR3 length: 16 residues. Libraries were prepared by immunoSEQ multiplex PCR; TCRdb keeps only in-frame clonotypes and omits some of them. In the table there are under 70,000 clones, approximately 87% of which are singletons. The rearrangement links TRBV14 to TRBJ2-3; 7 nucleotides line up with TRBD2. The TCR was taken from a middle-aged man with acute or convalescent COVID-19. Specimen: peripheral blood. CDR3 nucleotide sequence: TGTGCCAGCAGCCCTAAGGCTAGCGGTGACACAGATACGCAGTATTTT. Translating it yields CASSPKASGDTDTQYF.